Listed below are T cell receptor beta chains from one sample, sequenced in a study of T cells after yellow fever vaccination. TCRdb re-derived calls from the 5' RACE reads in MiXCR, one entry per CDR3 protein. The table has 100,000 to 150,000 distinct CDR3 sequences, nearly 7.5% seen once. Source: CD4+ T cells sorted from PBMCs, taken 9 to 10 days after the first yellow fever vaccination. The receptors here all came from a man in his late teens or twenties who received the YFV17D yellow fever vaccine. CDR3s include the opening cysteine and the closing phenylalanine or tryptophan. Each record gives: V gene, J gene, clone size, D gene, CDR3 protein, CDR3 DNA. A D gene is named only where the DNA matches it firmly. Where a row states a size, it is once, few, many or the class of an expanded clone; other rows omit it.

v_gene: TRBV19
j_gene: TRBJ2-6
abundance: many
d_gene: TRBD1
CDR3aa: CASSVRQGPDLTF
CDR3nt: TGTGCCAGTAGTGTCAGACAGGGGCCGGACCTGACTTTC

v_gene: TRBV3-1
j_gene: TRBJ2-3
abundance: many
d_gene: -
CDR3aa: CASSQEWKDTDTQYF
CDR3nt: TGTGCCAGCAGCCAAGAGTGGAAGGACACAGATACGCAGTATTTT

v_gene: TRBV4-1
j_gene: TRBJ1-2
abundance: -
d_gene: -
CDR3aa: CASSRVYRDANYGYTF
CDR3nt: TGCGCCAGCAGCCGAGTTTACAGGGACGCCAACTATGGCTACACCTTC

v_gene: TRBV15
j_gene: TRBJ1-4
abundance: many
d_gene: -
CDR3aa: CATSRDTAVGEKLFF
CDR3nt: TGTGCCACCAGCAGAGATACGGCGGTCGGGGAAAAACTGTTTTTT

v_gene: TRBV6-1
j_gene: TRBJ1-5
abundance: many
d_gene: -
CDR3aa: CASRRTVYSNQPQHF
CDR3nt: TGTGCCAGCAGGAGGACAGTTTATAGCAATCAGCCCCAGCATTTT

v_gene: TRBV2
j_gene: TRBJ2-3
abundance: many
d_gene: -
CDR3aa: CASSSAGTDTQYF
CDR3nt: TGTGCCAGCAGTTCAGCGGGCACAGATACGCAGTATTTT

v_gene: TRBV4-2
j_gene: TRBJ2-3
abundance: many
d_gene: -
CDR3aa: CASSQERADTQYF
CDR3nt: TGTGCCAGCAGCCAAGAAAGGGCCGACACGCAGTATTTT

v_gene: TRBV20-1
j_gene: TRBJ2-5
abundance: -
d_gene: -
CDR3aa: CSARAGGGCETQYF
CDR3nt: TGCAGTGCTAGGGCAGGAGGGGGCTGTGAGACCCAGTACTTC

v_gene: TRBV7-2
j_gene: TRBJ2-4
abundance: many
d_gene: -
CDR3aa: CASSLGGAKNIQYF
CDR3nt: TGTGCCAGCAGCCTAGGAGGGGCCAAAAACATTCAGTACTTC

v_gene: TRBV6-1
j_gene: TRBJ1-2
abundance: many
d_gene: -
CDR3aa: CASYTPNDSPYGYTF
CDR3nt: TGTGCCAGCTACACGCCAAACGACAGTCCCTATGGCTACACCTTC

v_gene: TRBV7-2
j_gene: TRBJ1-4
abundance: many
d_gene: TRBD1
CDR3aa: CASSYDKTGGEADKLFF
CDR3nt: TGTGCCAGCAGCTACGACAAAACAGGGGGGGAAGCCGATAAACTGTTTTTT

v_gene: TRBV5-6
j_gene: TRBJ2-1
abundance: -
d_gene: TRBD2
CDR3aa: CAIGPGGGEQFF
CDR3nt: TGTGCCATCGGCCCCGGGGGGGGTGAGCAGTTCTTC

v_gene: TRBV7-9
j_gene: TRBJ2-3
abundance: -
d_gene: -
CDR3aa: CAAQADTDTQYF
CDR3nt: TGTGCCGCCCAGGCAGACACAGATACGCAGTATTTT

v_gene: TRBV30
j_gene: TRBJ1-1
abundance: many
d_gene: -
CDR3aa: CAWGSETEAFF
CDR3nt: TGTGCCTGGGGGTCGGAGACTGAAGCTTTCTTT

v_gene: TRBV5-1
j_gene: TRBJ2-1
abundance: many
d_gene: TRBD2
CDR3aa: CASSLGAGGPNEQFF
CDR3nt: TGCGCCAGCAGCTTGGGAGCGGGGGGGCCCAATGAGCAGTTCTTC

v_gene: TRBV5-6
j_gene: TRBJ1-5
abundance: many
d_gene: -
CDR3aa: CASSFSGGASNQPQHF
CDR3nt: TGTGCCAGCAGCTTCTCGGGAGGGGCAAGCAATCAGCCCCAGCATTTT

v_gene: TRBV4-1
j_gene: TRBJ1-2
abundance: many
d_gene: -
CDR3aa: CASSQDHRDGYGYTF
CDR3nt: TGCGCCAGCAGCCAAGATCACAGGGATGGCTATGGCTACACCTTC

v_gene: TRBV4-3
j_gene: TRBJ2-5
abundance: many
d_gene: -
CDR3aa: CASSQGREETQYF
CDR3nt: TGCGCCAGCAGCCAGGGTAGAGAGGAGACCCAGTACTTC

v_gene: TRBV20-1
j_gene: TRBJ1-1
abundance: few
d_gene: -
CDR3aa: CSAPRAGTYTEAFF
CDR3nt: TGCAGTGCTCCCAGGGCAGGGACATACACTGAAGCTTTCTTT

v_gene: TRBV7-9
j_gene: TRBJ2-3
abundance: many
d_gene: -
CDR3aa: CASSPSGGTQYF
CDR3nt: TGTGCCAGCAGCCCCAGCGGCGGTACGCAGTATTTT

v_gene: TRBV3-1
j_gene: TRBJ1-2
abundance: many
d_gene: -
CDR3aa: CASSQGVQGTFNYGYTF
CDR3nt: TGTGCCAGCAGCCAAGGAGTGCAGGGCACTTTTAACTATGGCTACACCTTC

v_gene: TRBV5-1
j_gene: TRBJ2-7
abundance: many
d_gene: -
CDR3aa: CASSSQVGLSYEQYF
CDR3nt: TGCGCCAGCAGCTCGCAGGTGGGGCTCTCCTACGAGCAGTACTTC

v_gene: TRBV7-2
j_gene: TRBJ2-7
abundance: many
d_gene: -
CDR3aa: CASSLQGSTYEQYF
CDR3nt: TGTGCCAGCAGCCTCCAGGGGAGTACCTACGAGCAGTACTTC

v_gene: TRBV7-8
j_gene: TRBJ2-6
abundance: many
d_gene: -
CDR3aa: CASSVQGNSGANVLTF
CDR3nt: TGTGCCAGCAGCGTTCAGGGGAACTCTGGGGCCAACGTCCTGACTTTC

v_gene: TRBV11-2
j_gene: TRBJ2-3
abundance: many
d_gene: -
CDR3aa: CASSLVRGASDTQYF
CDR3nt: TGTGCCAGCAGCTTAGTCCGGGGGGCGTCAGATACGCAGTATTTT

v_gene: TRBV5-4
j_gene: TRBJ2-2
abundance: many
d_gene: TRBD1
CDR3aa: CASSLRDSHRELFF
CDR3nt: TGTGCCAGCAGCCTCCGGGACAGCCACCGGGAGCTGTTTTTT

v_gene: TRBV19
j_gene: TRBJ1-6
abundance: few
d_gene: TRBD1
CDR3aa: CASGTVNNSPLHF
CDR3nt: TGTGCCAGCGGGACAGTAAATAATTCACCCCTCCACTTT

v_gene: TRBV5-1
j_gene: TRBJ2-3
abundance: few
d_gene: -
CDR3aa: CASSLAMGTDTQYF
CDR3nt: TGCGCCAGCAGCTTGGCTATGGGAACAGATACGCAGTATTTT

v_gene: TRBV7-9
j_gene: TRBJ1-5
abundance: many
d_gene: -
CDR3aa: CASSGGGDQPQHF
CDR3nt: TGTGCCAGCTCGGGGGGAGGGGATCAGCCCCAGCATTTT

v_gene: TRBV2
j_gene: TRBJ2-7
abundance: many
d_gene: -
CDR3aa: CASSEAGFSSYEQYF
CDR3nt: TGTGCCAGCAGTGAAGCAGGCTTTTCCTCCTACGAGCAGTACTTC

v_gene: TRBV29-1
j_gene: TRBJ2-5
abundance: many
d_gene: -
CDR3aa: CSVDLGEATPETQYF
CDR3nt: TGCAGCGTTGATCTCGGAGAAGCGACCCCAGAGACCCAGTACTTC

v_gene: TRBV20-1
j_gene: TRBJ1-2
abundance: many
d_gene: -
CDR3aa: CSAKKTGNYGYTF
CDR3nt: TGCAGTGCAAAGAAGACAGGCAACTATGGCTACACCTTC

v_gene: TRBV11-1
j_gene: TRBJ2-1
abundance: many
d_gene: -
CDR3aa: CASSSRDRRQIISYNEQFF
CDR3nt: TGTGCCAGCAGCTCCCGGGACCGACGGCAGATAATCTCCTACAATGAGCAGTTCTTC

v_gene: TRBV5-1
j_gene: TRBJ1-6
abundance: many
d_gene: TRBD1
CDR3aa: CASSLAGTGNSPLHF
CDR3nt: TGCGCCAGCAGCTTGGCCGGGACAGGGAATTCACCCCTCCACTTT

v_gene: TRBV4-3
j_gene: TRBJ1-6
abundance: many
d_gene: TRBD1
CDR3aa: CAASRDRASPLHF
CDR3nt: TGCGCCGCCAGCCGGGACAGGGCTTCACCCCTCCACTTT

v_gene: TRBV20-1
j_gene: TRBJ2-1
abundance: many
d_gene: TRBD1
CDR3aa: CSASRDRGFNEQFF
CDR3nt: TGCAGTGCTAGTAGGGACAGGGGGTTTAATGAGCAGTTCTTC

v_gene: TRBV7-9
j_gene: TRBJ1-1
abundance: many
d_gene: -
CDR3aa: CASSYRPGEAFF
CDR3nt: TGTGCCAGCAGCTACCGGCCTGGGGAGGCTTTCTTT

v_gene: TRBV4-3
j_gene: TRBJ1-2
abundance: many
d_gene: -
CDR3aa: CASSQVEARSDYTF
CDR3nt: TGCGCCAGCAGCCAAGTTGAGGCCAGGAGCGACTACACCTTC

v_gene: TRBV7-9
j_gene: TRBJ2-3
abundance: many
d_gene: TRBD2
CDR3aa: CASSPGLEGDTQYF
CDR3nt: TGTGCCAGCAGCCCCGGACTAGAGGGAGATACGCAGTATTTT

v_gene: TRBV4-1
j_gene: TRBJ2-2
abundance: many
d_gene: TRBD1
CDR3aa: CASSQRTGDTGELFF
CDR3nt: TGCGCCAGCAGCCAACGGACAGGGGACACCGGGGAGCTGTTTTTT

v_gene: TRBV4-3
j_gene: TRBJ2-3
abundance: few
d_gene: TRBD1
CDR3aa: CASSPGRTGALPDTQYF
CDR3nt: TGCGCCAGCAGCCCTGGAAGGACAGGGGCCCTTCCAGATACGCAGTATTTT

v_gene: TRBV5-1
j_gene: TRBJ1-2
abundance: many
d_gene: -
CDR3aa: CASSLENYGYTF
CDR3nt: TGCGCCAGCAGCTTGGAAAACTATGGCTACACCTTC

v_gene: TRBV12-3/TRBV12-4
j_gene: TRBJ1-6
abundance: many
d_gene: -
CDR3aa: CASSLSGRDAPLHF
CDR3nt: TGTGCCAGCAGTTTATCCGGCAGGGACGCACCCCTCCACTTT

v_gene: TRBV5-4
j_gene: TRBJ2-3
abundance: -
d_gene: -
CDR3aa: CASSGEGGLDTQYF
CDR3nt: TGTGCCAGCAGCGGAGAGGGGGGCCTAGATACGCAGTATTTT

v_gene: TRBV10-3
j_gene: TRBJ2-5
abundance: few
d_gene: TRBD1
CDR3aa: CAIRGTEQETQYF
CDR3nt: TGTGCCATCAGGGGGACAGAGCAAGAGACCCAGTACTTC

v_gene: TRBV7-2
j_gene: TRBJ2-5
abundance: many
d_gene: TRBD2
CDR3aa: CASSWGTSGGQETQYF
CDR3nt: TGTGCCAGCAGCTGGGGCACTAGCGGGGGACAAGAGACCCAGTACTTC

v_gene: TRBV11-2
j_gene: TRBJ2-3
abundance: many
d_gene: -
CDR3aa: CASSNPSTDTQYF
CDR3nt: TGTGCCAGCAGCAATCCGAGCACAGATACGCAGTATTTT

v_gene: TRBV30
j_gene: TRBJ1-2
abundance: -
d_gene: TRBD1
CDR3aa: CAWRTPGGFYGYTF
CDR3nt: TGTGCCTGGAGGACCCCAGGGGGTTTCTATGGCTACACCTTC

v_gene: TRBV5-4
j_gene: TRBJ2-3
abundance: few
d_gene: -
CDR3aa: CASRGEVTDTQYF
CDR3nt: TGTGCCAGCAGGGGGGAAGTCACAGATACGCAGTATTTT

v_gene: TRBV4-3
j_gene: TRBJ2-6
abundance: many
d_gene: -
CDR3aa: CASSPSGTNSGANVLTF
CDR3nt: TGCGCCAGCAGCCCCTCGGGGACAAACTCTGGGGCCAACGTCCTGACTTTC

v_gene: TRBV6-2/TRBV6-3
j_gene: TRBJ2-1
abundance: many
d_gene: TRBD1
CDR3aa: CASSYSWGQGAYEQFF
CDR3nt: TGTGCCAGCAGTTACTCGTGGGGACAGGGGGCCTATGAGCAGTTCTTC